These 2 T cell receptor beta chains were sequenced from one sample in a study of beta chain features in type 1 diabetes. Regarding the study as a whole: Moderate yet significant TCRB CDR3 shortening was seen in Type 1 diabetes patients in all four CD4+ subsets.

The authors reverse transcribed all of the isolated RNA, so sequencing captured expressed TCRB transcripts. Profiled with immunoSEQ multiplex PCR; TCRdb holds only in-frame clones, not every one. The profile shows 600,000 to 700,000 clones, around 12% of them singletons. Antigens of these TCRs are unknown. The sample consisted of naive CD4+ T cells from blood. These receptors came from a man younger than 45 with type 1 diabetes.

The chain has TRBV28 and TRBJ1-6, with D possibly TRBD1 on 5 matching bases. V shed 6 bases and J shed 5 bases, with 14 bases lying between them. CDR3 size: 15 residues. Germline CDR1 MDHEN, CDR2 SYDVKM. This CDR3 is CASSLAGSHNSPLHF. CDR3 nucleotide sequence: TGTGCCAGCAGCCTAGCAGGGTCCCATAATTCACCCCTCCACTTT.

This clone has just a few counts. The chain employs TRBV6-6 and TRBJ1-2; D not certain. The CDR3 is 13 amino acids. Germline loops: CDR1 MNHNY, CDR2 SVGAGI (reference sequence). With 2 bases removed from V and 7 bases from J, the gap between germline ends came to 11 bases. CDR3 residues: CASSYRDWSGYTF. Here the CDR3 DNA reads TGTGCCAGCAGTTACCGAGATTGGAGTGGCTACACCTTC.